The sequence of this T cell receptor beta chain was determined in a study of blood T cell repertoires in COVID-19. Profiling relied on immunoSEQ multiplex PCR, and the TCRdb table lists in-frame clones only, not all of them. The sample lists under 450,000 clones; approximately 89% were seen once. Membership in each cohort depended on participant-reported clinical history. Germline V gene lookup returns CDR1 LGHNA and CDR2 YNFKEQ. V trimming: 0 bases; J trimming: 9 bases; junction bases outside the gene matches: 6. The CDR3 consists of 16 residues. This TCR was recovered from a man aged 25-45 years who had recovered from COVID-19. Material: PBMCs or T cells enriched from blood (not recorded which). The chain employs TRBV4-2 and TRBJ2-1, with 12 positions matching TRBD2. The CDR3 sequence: CASSQDSSGGASEQFF. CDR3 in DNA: TGTGCCAGCAGCCAAGACTCTAGCGGGGGGGCGAGTGAGCAGTTCTTC.